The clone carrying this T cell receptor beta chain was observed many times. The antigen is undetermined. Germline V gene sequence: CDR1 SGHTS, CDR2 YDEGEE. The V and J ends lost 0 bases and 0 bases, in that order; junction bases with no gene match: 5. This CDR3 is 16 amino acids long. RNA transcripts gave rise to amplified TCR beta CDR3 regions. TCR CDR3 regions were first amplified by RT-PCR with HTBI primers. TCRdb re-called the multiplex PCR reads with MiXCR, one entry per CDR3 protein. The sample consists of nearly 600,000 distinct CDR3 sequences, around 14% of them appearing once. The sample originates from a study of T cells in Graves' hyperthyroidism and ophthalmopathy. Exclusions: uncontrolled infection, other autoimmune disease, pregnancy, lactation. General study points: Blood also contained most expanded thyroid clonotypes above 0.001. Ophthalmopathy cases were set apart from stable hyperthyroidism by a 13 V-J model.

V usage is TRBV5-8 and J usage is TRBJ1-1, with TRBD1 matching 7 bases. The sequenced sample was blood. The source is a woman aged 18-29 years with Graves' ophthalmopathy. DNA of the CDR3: TGTGCCAGCAGCTTGGAGGGACAGCTTCTGAACACTGAAGCTTTCTTT. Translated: CASSLEGQLLNTEAFF.